What follows are 17 T cell receptor beta chains derived from one specimen sequenced in a study of CD8 T cells in ankylosing spondylitis. A single record per CDR3 protein comes from TCRdb applying MiXCR to the 5' RACE reads. The data contain around 100,000 distinct CDR3 sequences, more than 20% of them singletons. The sequenced material came from synovial fluid, either unsorted or a sorted T cell fraction (not recorded which). These receptors came from a male donor with ankylosing spondylitis.

The chain is built from TRBV5-4 and TRBJ2-3; 14 bases agree with TRBD2. Unmatched junction bases numbered 5, after V lost 4 bases and J lost 4 bases. Germline CDR1 and CDR2: SGHNT and YYREEE (reference sequence). The CDR3 consists of 16 residues. CDR3 sequence (DNA): TGTGCCAGCAGCACGGGACTAGCGGGAGCAGCAGATACGCAGTATTTT. Its translation: CASSTGLAGAADTQYF.

This clonotype was observed many times. V gene TRBV5-1 combines with J gene TRBJ2-1; either TRBD1 or TRBD2 may fit D (5 bases each). Germline lookup yields CDR1 SGHRS and CDR2 YFSETQ. CDR3 length: 16 amino acids. Trimming pared 0 bases from V and 0 bases from J, leaving 10 bases between. This CDR3 is CASSLAGTNSYNEQFF. The CDR3 DNA reads as TGCGCCAGCAGCTTGGCCGGGACCAACTCCTACAATGAGCAGTTCTTC.

This clonotype was seen a few times. The chain carries TRBV20-1 and TRBJ1-2; a possible D gene is TRBD1 (5 bases). The V gene's germline CDR1 is DFQATT and CDR2 SNEGSKA (reference sequence). Trimming cost V 2 bases and J 8 bases, with 15 bases left between them. The CDR3 is made up of 13 amino acids. DNA for the CDR3: TGCAGTGCTAGATTTGAGGGACCGTCAGGCTACACCTTC. Protein product: CSARFEGPSGYTF.

The J gene is TRBJ1-1, the V gene TRBV20-1; D is undetermined. Trimming took 6 bases from V and 3 from J, leaving 14 bases between them. The CDR3 has 13 residues. Looked up from germline, CDR1 is DFQATT and CDR2 is SNEGSKA (reference sequence). This chain's CDR3 is CSAPGGSDTEAFF. The CDR3 DNA reads TGCAGTGCCCCCGGCGGGTCGGACACTGAAGCTTTCTTT.

The gene calls are TRBV6-2 or TRBV6-3 and TRBJ2-1; no definite D call. This CDR3 is built from 14 residues. V was shortened by 7 bases and J by 3 bases, with 13 bases between the two germline ends. CDR1 and CDR2 (germline): MNHEY, SVGEGT. The CDR3 nucleotides read TGTGCCAGCACCCCCTCCCCCTACTACAATGAGCAGTTCTTC. Residues: CASTPSPYYNEQFF.

This clonotype was counted only a few times. The V gene is TRBV7-9, the J gene TRBJ1-6; D call uncertain. Germline-derived CDR1 and CDR2 are SEHNR and FQNEAQ (reference sequence). Between the trimmed V and J ends, which lost 1 base and 7 bases, there was a span of 2 bases. The CDR3 covers 12 residues. The CDR3 spells CASSLENSPLHF. The DNA for the CDR3 is TGTGCCAGCAGCTTAGAGAATTCACCCCTCCACTTT. Variable domain in full (rest from reference TRBV7-9 and TRBJ1-6): DTGVSQNPRHKITKRGQNVTFRCDPISEHNRLYWYRQTLGQGPEFLTYFQNEAQLEKSRLLSDRFSAERPKGSFSTLEIQRTEQGDSAMYLCASSLENSPLHFGNGTRLTVT.

This clonotype appeared a few times. The junction does not match germline at one end; this may be a read error. The J gene is TRBJ2-7, the V gene TRBV7-6; D is perhaps TRBD2 (5 bases). The CDR3 runs 11 residues. Looked up from germline, CDR1 is SGHVS and CDR2 is FNYEAQ. CDR3 coding DNA: TGTGCCACCAGCACGGGATACGAGCAGTACTTC. It yields the protein CATSTGYEQYF.

CDR3: CASLAAGQLTDTQYF. The CDR3 DNA is TGTGCCAGCTTGGCGGCGGGGCAGCTCACAGATACGCAGTATTTT. This chain links TRBV18 with TRBJ2-3, with TRBD2 as a possible D gene (6 bases). The CDR3 contains 15 residues. The V end was cut by 7 bases, the J end by 2 bases, with 16 bases between. The V gene's germline CDR1 is KGHSH and CDR2 LQKENI. Together with reference TRBV18 and TRBJ2-3, the CDR3 gives the full variable domain: NAGVMQNPRHLVRRRGQEARLRCSPMKGHSHVYWYRQLPEEGLKFMVYLQKENIIDESGMPKERFSAEFPKEGPSILRIQQVVRGDSAAYFCASLAAGQLTDTQYFGPGTRLTVL.

This clonotype has more than one count but fewer than ten. The V and J genes are TRBV12-3 or TRBV12-4 and TRBJ2-1, with 12 bases that match TRBD1. The CDR3 spans 17 residues. V lost 5 bases, J lost 6 bases, and 11 bases stayed unmatched. CDR3 protein: CASSAPGQGALGNEQFF. The CDR3 DNA sequence: TGTGCCAGCAGTGCCCCGGGACAGGGGGCTTTAGGCAATGAGCAGTTCTTC.

This chain links TRBV5-1 with TRBJ2-3; 10 nucleotides match TRBD1. The CDR3 is made up of 17 amino acids. Per germline, CDR1 SGHRS and CDR2 YFSETQ. Trimming at V came to 0 bases and at J to 2 bases, leaving 6 bases not matched to a gene. The CDR3 loop is CASSLVGTGDFTDTQYF. CDR3 coding DNA: TGCGCCAGCAGCTTGGTTGGGACAGGGGACTTCACAGATACGCAGTATTTT.

This clonotype occurred many times. J is TRBJ2-5 and V is TRBV12-5; 9 nucleotides agree with TRBD2. The CDR3 contains 18 residues. Germline V gives CDR1 LGHNT, CDR2 FRNRAP. The V and J ends lost 5 bases and 0 bases, in that order; junction bases with no gene match: 13. The CDR3 coding sequence is TGTGCTAGTGGTGTTCTTCATGCCGGGACTAGCAACCAAGAGACCCAGTACTTC. This sequence encodes CASGVLHAGTSNQETQYF. Looking up the rest from reference TRBV12-5 and TRBJ2-5 gives the full variable domain: DARVTQTPRHKVTEMGQEVTMRCQPILGHNTVFWYRQTMMQGLELLAYFRNRAPLDDSGMPKDRFSAEMPDATLATLKIQPSEPRDSAVYFCASGVLHAGTSNQETQYFGPGTRLLVL.

A single count supports this clonotype. The chain has TRBV5-1 and TRBJ2-2; D is unclear. Germline V gene data show CDR1 as SGHRS and CDR2 as YFSETQ. V was trimmed by 0 bases and J by 2 bases, leaving 5 bases between them. The CDR3 consists of 14 residues. Here the CDR3 DNA reads TGCGCCAGCAGCTTGGGACCTAACACCGGGGAGCTGTTTTTT. This gives the protein CASSLGPNTGELFF.

This clonotype was detected a few times. The rearrangement uses TRBV11-2 and TRBJ2-3; either TRBD1 or TRBD2 may fit D (5 bases each). The CDR3 contains 15 residues. V lost 5 bases and J lost 2, with 14 bases in between. The germline V gene encodes CDR1 SGHAT and CDR2 FQNNGV. CDR3 nucleotides: TGTGCCAGCAGCCCACGGGGCTTATTCACAGATACGCAGTATTTT. This codes for CASSPRGLFTDTQYF.

The rearrangement joins TRBV24-1 to TRBJ1-5; possibly TRBD1 for D (5 bases). This CDR3 comprises 14 residues. Trimming took off 3 bases at V and 4 bases at J, with 9 bases between the two ends. Germline V gene lookup returns CDR1 KGHDR and CDR2 SFDVKD. For the CDR3, the DNA is TGTGCCACCAGTGATGACAGTACTAATCAGCCCCAGCATTTT. It translates to CATSDDSTNQPQHF.

In its sample, this clonotype was seen once. The gene calls are TRBV12-3 or TRBV12-4 and TRBJ2-7, with D perhaps given as TRBD1 or TRBD2 (5 bases each). The length of the CDR3 is 13 residues. Trimming left V 6 bases short and J 2 bases short, with 11 bases between. The CDR3 bases are TGTGCCAGCAGACGGGACGGAACCTACGAGCAGTACTTC. Protein product: CASRRDGTYEQYF.

The chain links TRBV27 to TRBJ2-1; TRBD2 is a possible D gene (5 bases). CDR1 and CDR2 from the germline V gene are MNHEY and SMNVEV (reference sequence). The CDR3 sequence is 13 residues long. V was clipped by 2 bases and J by 8 bases, with 10 bases between them. This CDR3 is CASSLQEAYEQFF. The CDR3 DNA reads TGTGCCAGCAGTTTACAGGAGGCATATGAGCAGTTCTTC.

This clonotype has a count of ten or more. The chain is built from TRBV29-1 and TRBJ2-2, with D hard to call. This CDR3 has 13 residues. V lost 3 bases to trimming and J lost 1 base, with 6 bases between them. Germline V CDR1 and CDR2: SQVTM, ANQGSEA. In nucleotides, the CDR3 is TGCAGCGTTGATTGGCAGAACACCGGGGAGCTGTTTTTT. It codes for CSVDWQNTGELFF.